Listed here is a single T cell receptor beta chain. The data were obtained in a study of sequential checkpoint blockade in melanoma. The wider study: Arm A got nivolumab then ipilimumab; arm B the reverse, 1:1.

Treatment meaning: randomized to nivolumab then ipilimumab (arm A) or the reverse (arm B). Live CD3+CD8+ CD19− CD56− cells were sorted from PBMCs. With V trimmed by 1 base and J by 4 bases, 9 bases remained unmatched. Per the germline V gene, CDR1 is SGHDT and CDR2 is YYEEEE. The CDR3 is 16 residues long. This table comes from immunoSEQ multiplex PCR, and its TCRdb copy is limited to in-frame clones, with some not included. The table has roughly 19,000 clones, around four fifths seen once; the top ten hold roughly a third. Sequencing used CD8+ T cells sorted from blood (inferred from file names), obtained from a patient given nivolumab and ipilimumab in sequence. The TCR originated in a human donor with melanoma. The chain couples TRBV5-6 to TRBJ1-2; 8 bases align to TRBD1. CDR3 bases: TGTGCCAGCAGCTTGTGGCAGGGGGCTCCCAGCTATGGCTACACCTTC. Protein: CASSLWQGAPSYGYTF.